The 9 T cell receptor beta chains listed next were all sequenced from one sample in a study of blood T cell repertoires in COVID-19. Sequenced by immunoSEQ multiplex PCR; TCRdb stores in-frame clones only, minus some. Among under 250,000 clones, about nine tenths were seen once, and the ten largest hold about 1.7%. Sequenced: PBMCs or T cells enriched from blood (not recorded which). Receptors were obtained from a middle-aged man who had recovered from COVID-19.

This sequence joins TRBV3-1 (or the pseudogene TRBV3-2) and TRBJ1-2; D not resolved. Germline V gene data show CDR1 as LGHDT and CDR2 as YNNKEL (reference sequence). This CDR3 has 12 amino acids. V lost 0 bases and J lost 8, with 7 bases in between. The CDR3 nucleotides are TGTGCCAGCAGCCAAGACGCCGCGGGCTACACCTTC. It encodes CASSQDAAGYTF.

The J gene is TRBJ1-4, the V gene TRBV27; 8 positions agree with TRBD1. The germline V gene has CDR1 MNHEY and CDR2 SMNVEV (reference sequence). This CDR3 is built from 15 residues. V shed 4 bases and J 5 bases; nucleotides not matched to a gene: 6. This chain's CDR3 is CASSSPTGANEKLFF. Here the CDR3 DNA reads TGTGCCAGCAGTTCTCCGACAGGGGCGAATGAAAAACTGTTTTTT. Drawing the rest from reference TRBV27 and TRBJ1-4, the complete variable domain is EAQVTQNPRYLITVTGKKLTVTCSQNMNHEYMSWYRQDPGLGLRQIYYSMNVEVTDKGDVPEGYKVSRKEKRNFPLILESPSPNQTSLYFCASSSPTGANEKLFFGSGTQLSVL.

V is TRBV29-1 and J is TRBJ2-7, with 10 bases that match TRBD1. The CDR3 contains 15 residues. V gave up 8 bases and J gave up 0 bases; unmatched junction bases: 10. Germline V gives CDR1 SQVTM, CDR2 ANQGSEA. The CDR3 region is CSITPGTGASYEQYF. CDR3 in DNA: TGCAGCATCACCCCCGGGACAGGGGCCTCCTACGAGCAGTACTTC.

This clone appeared once. V is TRBV3-1 (or the pseudogene TRBV3-2) and J is TRBJ2-7; 13 positions agree with TRBD2. V gave up 3 bases and J gave up 6 bases; unmatched junction bases: 11. The length of the CDR3 is 17 residues. CDR1 is LGHDT and CDR2 is YNNKEL in the germline V gene (reference sequence). The CDR3 sequence is CASSQGTGTSGDREQYF. DNA for the CDR3: TGTGCCAGCAGCCAGGGTACCGGGACTAGCGGGGACCGCGAGCAGTACTTC.

The rearrangement uses TRBV5-1 and TRBJ1-1; 7 positions agree with TRBD1. Germline V gives CDR1 SGHRS, CDR2 YFSETQ. This CDR3 is 12 amino acids long. The V gene end was trimmed by 4 bases and the J gene end by 4 bases; junction bases not matched to a gene: 1. Here the CDR3 reads CASSPGGTEAFF. The CDR3 DNA follows: TGCGCCAGCAGCCCAGGGGGCACTGAAGCTTTCTTT.

The sample holds a few counts of this clone. The J gene is TRBJ2-1, the V gene TRBV7-2, with TRBD2 identical over 10 bases. Germline values: CDR1 SGHTA, CDR2 FQGNSA. V was pared by 6 bases and J by 7 bases, with 3 bases of the junction left unmatched. CDR3 length: 13 amino acids. CDR3 sequence: CASRLAGANEQFF. The CDR3 nucleotides are TGTGCCAGCAGGCTAGCGGGAGCTAATGAGCAGTTCTTC. Full variable domain (outside the CDR3, taken from reference TRBV7-2 and TRBJ2-1): GAGVSQSPSNKVTEKGKDVELRCDPISGHTALYWYRQSLGQGLEFLIYFQGNSAPDKSGLPSDRFSAERTGGSVSTLTIQRTQQEDSAVYLCASRLAGANEQFFGPGTRLTVL.

This clone was seen a handful of times. The J gene is TRBJ1-1, the V gene TRBV4-1, with D perhaps TRBD1 (5 bases). With 2 bases removed from V and 1 base from J, the gap between germline ends came to 8 bases. The CDR3 spans 14 residues. Germline V gene sequence: CDR1 MGHRA, CDR2 YSYEKL. The chain's CDR3 is CASSQLTANTEAFF. CDR3 DNA: TGCGCCAGCAGCCAATTGACAGCGAACACTGAAGCTTTCTTT.

The chain employs TRBV24-1 and TRBJ2-1; D is perhaps TRBD2 (5 bases). Per the germline V gene, CDR1 is KGHDR and CDR2 is SFDVKD. The CDR3 is made up of 13 amino acids. Deletions cut 7 bases from V and 0 bases from J, with 6 bases between. The CDR3 region is CATSGVSYNEQFF. The CDR3 nucleotides read TGTGCCACCAGCGGGGTCTCCTACAATGAGCAGTTCTTC.

The rearrangement uses TRBV30 and TRBJ1-1; D not resolved. The CDR3 extends over 13 amino acids. V was shortened by 0 bases and J by 4 bases, with 9 bases between the two germline ends. CDR1 and CDR2 (germline): GTSNPN, SVGIG (reference sequence). CDR3: CAWSVLGGTEAFF. The CDR3 nucleotides are TGTGCCTGGAGTGTACTAGGAGGCACTGAAGCTTTCTTT.